The rows below give T cell receptor beta chains drawn from one sample of a study of blood T cell repertoires in COVID-19. Sequencing was performed with immunoSEQ multiplex PCR; in TCRdb, only in-frame clones are kept and a portion is missing. The sample carries around 100,000 clones, about 90% recorded once. The specimen sequenced was peripheral blood. These receptor sequences come from a man between 50 and 59 years old with active COVID-19. CDR3s include the opening cysteine and the closing phenylalanine or tryptophan. The order of the fields is V gene, J gene, clone size, D gene, CDR3 length, CDR3 protein, CDR3 DNA. A D gene is named only where the DNA matches it firmly. Clone size is given for some rows only: seen once, a few or many times, or a class if the clone is expanded.

v_call: TRBV3-1/TRBV3-2; j_call: TRBJ2-1; clone_size: -; d_call: TRBD1; cdr3_length: 18; cdr3_aa: CASSDLKTGPYSYNEQFF; cdr3_nt: TGTGCCAGCAGCGACCTCAAGACAGGGCCTTACTCCTACAATGAGCAGTTCTTC
v_call: TRBV25-1; j_call: TRBJ1-1; clone_size: -; d_call: TRBD1; cdr3_length: 18; cdr3_aa: CASSGLQGPGTMNTEAFF; cdr3_nt: TGTGCCAGCAGTGGTTTACAGGGGCCCGGGACCATGAACACTGAAGCTTTCTTT
v_call: TRBV6-5; j_call: TRBJ1-2; clone_size: -; d_call: -; cdr3_length: 14; cdr3_aa: CASSYREVGYGYTF; cdr3_nt: TGTGCCAGCAGTTACAGGGAGGTCGGCTATGGCTACACCTTC
v_call: TRBV6-5; j_call: TRBJ1-2; clone_size: -; d_call: TRBD1; cdr3_length: 14; cdr3_aa: CASRPGTGNYGYTF; cdr3_nt: TGTGCCAGCAGGCCGGGGACAGGAAACTATGGCTACACCTTC
v_call: TRBV9; j_call: TRBJ1-3; clone_size: once; d_call: TRBD1; cdr3_length: 16; cdr3_aa: CASSTTAGQGGNTIYF; cdr3_nt: TGTGCCAGCAGCACCACGGCGGGACAGGGTGGAAACACCATATATTTT
v_call: TRBV11-2; j_call: TRBJ1-6; clone_size: few; d_call: TRBD1; cdr3_length: 16; cdr3_aa: CASSLFPRGYNSPLHF; cdr3_nt: TGTGCCAGCAGCTTATTTCCCAGGGGGTACAATTCACCCCTCCACTTT
v_call: TRBV29-1; j_call: TRBJ1-2; clone_size: -; d_call: -; cdr3_length: 11; cdr3_aa: CSVVGGYGYTF; cdr3_nt: TGCAGCGTTGTAGGGGGTTATGGCTACACCTTC
v_call: TRBV11-2; j_call: TRBJ2-2; clone_size: -; d_call: -; cdr3_length: 16; cdr3_aa: CASSLGHRDLTGELFF; cdr3_nt: TGTGCCAGCAGCTTAGGCCACAGGGATCTCACCGGGGAGCTGTTTTTT
v_call: TRBV4-2; j_call: TRBJ1-2; clone_size: -; d_call: -; cdr3_length: 16; cdr3_aa: CASSQDGAAANYGYTF; cdr3_nt: TGTGCCAGCAGCCAAGATGGGGCGGCGGCTAACTATGGCTACACCTTC
v_call: TRBV11-2; j_call: TRBJ2-7; clone_size: -; d_call: TRBD2; cdr3_length: 16; cdr3_aa: CASSSRLGGGAYEQYF; cdr3_nt: TGTGCCAGCAGCAGCCGGTTGGGCGGGGGAGCCTACGAGCAGTACTTC
v_call: TRBV5-4; j_call: TRBJ2-3; clone_size: -; d_call: -; cdr3_length: 13; cdr3_aa: CASSAQGSDTQYF; cdr3_nt: TGTGCCAGCAGCGCACAGGGCTCCGATACGCAGTATTTT
v_call: TRBV14; j_call: TRBJ2-1; clone_size: -; d_call: TRBD2; cdr3_length: 17; cdr3_aa: CASSHGPTSGNYNEQFF; cdr3_nt: TGTGCCAGCAGCCATGGCCCTACTAGCGGGAATTACAATGAGCAGTTCTTC
v_call: TRBV6-4; j_call: TRBJ2-5; clone_size: -; d_call: TRBD2; cdr3_length: 15; cdr3_aa: CASSLLAGGVETQYF; cdr3_nt: TGTGCCAGCAGTTTACTAGCGGGGGGAGTGGAGACCCAGTACTTC
v_call: TRBV9; j_call: TRBJ2-5; clone_size: -; d_call: -; cdr3_length: 15; cdr3_aa: CASSPGRSPQETQYF; cdr3_nt: TGTGCCAGCAGCCCAGGGAGGAGTCCCCAAGAGACCCAGTACTTC
v_call: TRBV28; j_call: TRBJ1-2; clone_size: -; d_call: TRBD1; cdr3_length: 14; cdr3_aa: CASSVTGTGGGYTF; cdr3_nt: TGTGCCAGCAGTGTGACTGGGACAGGGGGTGGCTACACCTTC
v_call: TRBV5-8; j_call: TRBJ1-1; clone_size: -; d_call: -; cdr3_length: 13; cdr3_aa: CASSLTRSTEAFF; cdr3_nt: TGTGCCAGCAGCTTGACCAGAAGCACTGAAGCTTTCTTT
v_call: TRBV19; j_call: TRBJ1-2; clone_size: -; d_call: -; cdr3_length: 15; cdr3_aa: CASSIVGSQRYGYTF; cdr3_nt: TGTGCCAGTAGTATAGTGGGTTCCCAGAGGTATGGCTACACCTTC
v_call: TRBV6-6; j_call: TRBJ2-2; clone_size: -; d_call: -; cdr3_length: 14; cdr3_aa: CASSYLSGTGELFF; cdr3_nt: TGTGCCAGCAGTTATCTATCGGGCACCGGGGAGCTGTTTTTT
v_call: TRBV7-4; j_call: TRBJ1-3; clone_size: -; d_call: -; cdr3_length: 15; cdr3_aa: CASSLVQGTGNTIYF; cdr3_nt: TGTGCCAGCAGCTTAGTACAGGGAACTGGAAACACCATATATTTT
v_call: TRBV6-5; j_call: TRBJ2-7; clone_size: -; d_call: -; cdr3_length: 14; cdr3_aa: CASSLQGTQHEQYF; cdr3_nt: TGTGCCAGCAGTTTACAGGGAACGCAACACGAGCAGTACTTC
v_call: TRBV2; j_call: TRBJ1-6; clone_size: -; d_call: TRBD1; cdr3_length: 17; cdr3_aa: CASSYRTGRSYNSPLHF; cdr3_nt: TGTGCCAGCAGCTATAGGACAGGGCGATCCTATAATTCACCCCTCCACTTT
v_call: TRBV29-1; j_call: TRBJ2-1; clone_size: -; d_call: -; cdr3_length: 14; cdr3_aa: CSVEDLDSYNEQFF; cdr3_nt: TGCAGCGTTGAAGATCTTGACAGCTACAATGAGCAGTTCTTC